These 10 T cell receptor beta chains came from one sample sequenced in a study of T cell repertoires in cytomegalovirus infection. MiXCR was run by TCRdb on the reads, yielding one entry per CDR3 protein. Here the sample spans some 300,000 distinct CDR3 sequences, around 10% being singletons. Sequences were obtained from PBMCs. The receptor set was obtained from a human donor in good health (CMV status not recorded). Some clones in this sample may be carry-over from other donors' samples.

This clonotype was found many times. This rearrangement joins TRBV28 to TRBJ2-7; no firm D call. In germline, CDR1 is MDHEN, CDR2 SYDVKM. V gave up 4 bases and J gave up 2 bases, with 15 bases separating them. The CDR3 is 15 residues long. The CDR3 nucleotides read TGTGCCAGCAGTTCCCCGCGGAAGGGCACCTACGAGCAGTACGTC. Protein sequence: CASSSPRKGTYEQYV.

This clonotype was recorded many times. The V call is TRBV7-4, the J call TRBJ2-2, with D possibly TRBD1 on 6 matching bases. V was pared by 5 bases and J by 0 bases, with 10 bases between. Germline-derived CDR1 and CDR2 are SGHVT and SQSDAQ. This CDR3 has 15 amino acids. In DNA form, the CDR3 reads TGTGCCAGCAGCATACAGGGTTCGAACACCGGGGAGCTGTTTTTT. Its protein product is CASSIQGSNTGELFF.

The chain couples TRBV23-1 to TRBJ2-5, with 8 bases lining up with TRBD2. TRBV23-1 is marked as an open reading frame, function uncertain. The CDR3 spans 16 residues. V lost 10 bases to trimming and J lost 0 bases; unmatched junction nucleotides: 13. CDR3 DNA sequence: TGCGCCATCAGCGGGGGAGAACAGGGAAACCAAGAGACCCAGTACTTC. This encodes CAISGGEQGNQETQYF.

The chain is built from TRBV28 and TRBJ2-2, with 7 positions matching TRBD1. Germline CDR1 and CDR2: MDHEN and SYDVKM. V was clipped by 4 bases and J by 7 bases; unmatched bases: 6. This CDR3 has 14 residues. As DNA, the CDR3 is TGTGCCAGCAGTTCGACAGGGAACGGCGGGGAGCTGTTTTTT. Translated: CASSSTGNGGELFF.

Ten or more counts support this clonotype. The genes are TRBV6-5 and TRBJ1-5; D uncertain. The CDR3 loop spans 13 amino acids. CDR1 and CDR2 from the germline V gene are MNHEY and SVGAGI. V shed 0 bases and J shed 7 bases, with 7 bases lying between them. DNA of the CDR3: TGTGCCAGCAGTTACTCGGTCGGGCAGCCCCAGCATTTT. As protein: CASSYSVGQPQHF.

This clonotype was seen at least ten times. The chain couples TRBV7-6 to TRBJ2-2; D call uncertain. CDR1 is SGHVS, CDR2 FNYEAQ, per germline. The V gene lost 5 bases and the J gene lost 1 base, with 8 bases spanning the gap. The CDR3 sequence is 14 residues long. The CDR3 sequence: CASSPARNTGELFF. Written as DNA, the CDR3 is TGTGCCAGCAGCCCCGCTCGGAACACCGGGGAGCTGTTTTTT.

This clonotype was detected many times. This chain joins TRBV28 and TRBJ1-5; D gene unclear. Trimming pared 4 bases from V and 3 bases from J, leaving 13 bases between. The CDR3 runs to 15 residues. Germline values: CDR1 MDHEN, CDR2 SYDVKM. CDR3: CASSSQSGDNQPQHF. The CDR3 DNA follows: TGTGCCAGCAGTTCACAGTCCGGCGACAATCAGCCCCAGCATTTT.

This clonotype was detected many times. The rearrangement links TRBV20-1 to TRBJ1-5; 11 bases line up with TRBD1. The CDR3 sequence is 14 residues long. Losses at the gene ends were 6 bases for V and 5 bases for J; bases not matched to a gene: 6. Germline V lookup: CDR1 DFQATT, CDR2 SNEGSKA (reference sequence). The CDR3 protein is CSARTGGADQPQHF. CDR3 nucleotides: TGCAGTGCGCGGACAGGGGGCGCGGATCAGCCCCAGCATTTT.

The genes are TRBV19 and TRBJ1-1; D perhaps matches TRBD1 (5 bases). Trimming took 2 bases from V and 0 from J, leaving 10 bases between them. The CDR3 is 15 amino acids. Per germline, CDR1 LNHDA and CDR2 SQIVND (reference sequence). The CDR3 DNA sequence: TGTGCCAGTAGTATAACAGGCTTAATGAACACTGAAGCTTTCTTT. This sequence encodes CASSITGLMNTEAFF.

This clonotype was observed many times. CDR3 protein: CASKPDLAGGYNEQFF. CDR3 DNA: TGTGCCAGCAAACCCGATCTAGCGGGGGGGTACAATGAGCAGTTCTTC. The rearrangement uses TRBV4-2 and TRBJ2-1; TRBD2 matches 12 bases. V lost 7 bases and J lost 4; bases outside the gene matches: 8. The CDR3 length is 16 residues. Germline V gene sequence: CDR1 LGHNA, CDR2 YNFKEQ.